This is a list of T cell receptor beta chains from one sample in a study of blood T cell repertoires in COVID-19. Assay: immunoSEQ multiplex PCR; the TCRdb copy retains only in-frame clones and omits some. The sample contains about 260,000 clones, around 87% of which appear only once. Sample: peripheral blood. The receptors were gathered from a woman in her forties or fifties with acute or convalescent COVID-19. Both conserved end residues are part of each CDR3. D genes are given only for firm matches. The listing skips clone size in some rows; elsewhere it reads once, few, many or a size class.

D: .; V: TRBV28; size: .; J: TRBJ2-3; DNA: TGTGCCAGCAGTTTTGGGTCTATAGGGGGGGCCCGCACAGATACGCAGTATTTT; CDR3: CASSFGSIGGARTDTQYF
D: .; V: TRBV2; size: .; J: TRBJ1-5; DNA: TGTGCCAGCAGCGCCGGGAGACCCCAGCATTTT; CDR3: CASSAGRPQHF
D: TRBD1; V: TRBV27; size: few; J: TRBJ1-6; DNA: TGTGCCAGCAGTTTTCGACAGGGCCATTCACCCCTCCACTTT; CDR3: CASSFRQGHSPLHF
D: TRBD2; V: TRBV10-3; size: .; J: TRBJ2-5; DNA: TGTGCCATCAGTGGAAGTAGCGGGAGTTTATTGGAGACCCAGTACTTC; CDR3: CAISGSSGSLLETQYF
D: TRBD1; V: TRBV27; size: once; J: TRBJ2-5; DNA: TGTGCCAGCAAACGGACAGGGTCGGAGACCCAGTACTTC; CDR3: CASKRTGSETQYF
D: TRBD2; V: TRBV24-1; size: .; J: TRBJ2-1; DNA: TGTGCCACCAGTGATTCGGGACTAGCGGGAGACCCCCACAATGAGCAGTTCTTC; CDR3: CATSDSGLAGDPHNEQFF
D: TRBD1; V: TRBV27; size: once; J: TRBJ1-2; DNA: TGTGCCAGCAGTTCTTCCGGGACAGTGAACTATGGCTACACCTTC; CDR3: CASSSSGTVNYGYTF
D: .; V: TRBV19; size: .; J: TRBJ1-5; DNA: TGTGCCAGTAGCACCCCAGGTAGCAATCAGCCCCAGCATTTT; CDR3: CASSTPGSNQPQHF
D: TRBD1; V: TRBV19; size: .; J: TRBJ1-4; DNA: TGTGCCAGCTCCCAACCCCACCACAGGGGTGGGGATGAAAAACTGTTTTTT; CDR3: CASSQPHHRGGDEKLFF
D: .; V: TRBV30; size: once; J: TRBJ1-5; DNA: TGTGCCTGGAGTGGACAGTTCTGGAGCAATCAGCCCCAGCATTTT; CDR3: CAWSGQFWSNQPQHF
D: TRBD2; V: TRBV7-7; size: .; J: TRBJ2-1; DNA: TGTGCCAGCAGCCCCGGGACTACCAATGAGCAGTTCTTC; CDR3: CASSPGTTNEQFF
D: TRBD2; V: TRBV28; size: .; J: TRBJ2-7; DNA: TGTGCCAGCAGTCCCCTGGGGGGGGAGCAGTACTTC; CDR3: CASSPLGGEQYF
D: .; V: TRBV9; size: .; J: TRBJ2-7; DNA: TGTGCCAGCAGCGTAGCTAGGACTGGGCACGAGCAGTACTTC; CDR3: CASSVARTGHEQYF
D: TRBD1; V: TRBV7-9; size: once; J: TRBJ2-1; DNA: TGTGCCAGCAGATCCCGACAGGGCCTATACAATGAGCAGTTCTTC; CDR3: CASRSRQGLYNEQFF
D: TRBD1; V: TRBV2; size: .; J: TRBJ1-2; DNA: TGTGCCAGCAGTGCGGACAGGGTTGGTAGCTATGGCTACACCTTC; CDR3: CASSADRVGSYGYTF
D: .; V: TRBV28; size: .; J: TRBJ1-1; DNA: TGTGCCAGCAGTTTCGGGGGGCTGAACACTGAAGCTTTCTTT; CDR3: CASSFGGLNTEAFF
D: .; V: TRBV19; size: .; J: TRBJ2-5; DNA: TGTGCCAGTAGTATCCAGGGAGGAGAGACCCAGTACTTC; CDR3: CASSIQGGETQYF
D: .; V: TRBV3-1/TRBV3-2; size: .; J: TRBJ2-4; DNA: TGTGCCAGCAGCCTACGGGGGTTCCAAAAAAACATTCAGTACTTC; CDR3: CASSLRGFQKNIQYF
D: TRBD1; V: TRBV5-1; size: .; J: TRBJ2-1; DNA: TGCGCCAGCAGCCTCGGGACAGGGGGAAATGAGCAGTTCTTC; CDR3: CASSLGTGGNEQFF
D: .; V: TRBV12-3/TRBV12-4; size: .; J: TRBJ1-2; DNA: TGTGCCAGCAGTTGGGGGGGTGATGGCTACACCTTC; CDR3: CASSWGGDGYTF
D: TRBD2; V: TRBV18; size: once; J: TRBJ2-5; DNA: TGTGCCAGCTCACCACTACTAGCGGGAGGGCTCGGAGAGACCCAGTACTTC; CDR3: CASSPLLAGGLGETQYF
D: TRBD1; V: TRBV27; size: .; J: TRBJ1-5; DNA: TGTGCCAGCAGTTTTCGACCCGGGACAGGGTACCAGCCCCAGCATTTT; CDR3: CASSFRPGTGYQPQHF
D: .; V: TRBV7-2; size: .; J: TRBJ1-2; DNA: TGTGCCAGCAGCCGTATACCCGGACCCCGGGAGGGCTACACCTTC; CDR3: CASSRIPGPREGYTF
D: .; V: TRBV29-1; size: .; J: TRBJ2-1; DNA: TGCAGCGTTCCGTCCGGCAGGGTGGTTTTGGGTGAGCAGTTCTTC; CDR3: CSVPSGRVVLGEQFF